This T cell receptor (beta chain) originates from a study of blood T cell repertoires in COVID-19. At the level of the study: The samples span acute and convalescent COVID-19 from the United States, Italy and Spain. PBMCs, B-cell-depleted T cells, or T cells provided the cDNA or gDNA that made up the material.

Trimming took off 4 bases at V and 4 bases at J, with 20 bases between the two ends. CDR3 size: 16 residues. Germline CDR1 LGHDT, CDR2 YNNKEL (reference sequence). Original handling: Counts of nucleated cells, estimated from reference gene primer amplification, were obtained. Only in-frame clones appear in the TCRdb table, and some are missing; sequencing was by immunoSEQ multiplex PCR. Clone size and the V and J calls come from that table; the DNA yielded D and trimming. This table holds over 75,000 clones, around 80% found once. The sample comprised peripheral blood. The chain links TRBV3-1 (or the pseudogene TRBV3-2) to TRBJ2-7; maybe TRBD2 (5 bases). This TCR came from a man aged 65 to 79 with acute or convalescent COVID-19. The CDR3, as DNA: TGTGCCAGCAGCCGCACAAACATGGGCGGGCGGTACGAGCAGTACTTC. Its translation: CASSRTNMGGRYEQYF.